This is a list of T cell receptor beta chains from one sample in a study of memory CD4+ T cells and cytomegalovirus serostatus. Assay used: immunoSEQ multiplex PCR; TCRdb lists only in-frame clones, some missing. The sample has 85,000 to 100,000 clones; roughly 80% are singletons. Sequencing was performed on memory CD4+ T cells from blood. These receptors were taken from an adult in good health and CMV-seropositive. Each CDR3 is given with its conserved first and last residue. A D gene is named only where the DNA matches it firmly. Where a row states a size, it is once, few, many or the class of an expanded clone; other rows omit it.

d_gene,abundance,j_gene,v_gene,CDR3aa,CDR3nt
TRBD2,NA,TRBJ2-1,TRBV5-1,CASSSGGSGRAGTMIQQFF,TGCGCCAGCAGCTCGGGTGGTAGCGGGAGGGCCGGAACTATGATTCAGCAGTTCTTC
NA,NA,TRBJ2-5,TRBV2,CASRGWETQYF,TGTGCCAGCAGAGGGTGGGAGACCCAGTACTTC
NA,NA,TRBJ2-2,TRBV5-1,CASSLGLAPTGELFF,TGCGCCAGCAGCTTGGGGCTAGCGCCCACCGGGGAGCTGTTTTTT
NA,NA,TRBJ1-5,TRBV2,CASSEGGGYQPQHF,TGTGCCAGCAGTGAAGGAGGCGGCTATCAGCCCCAGCATTTT
TRBD1,NA,TRBJ1-1,TRBV6-5,CASSWDRKNTEAFF,TGTGCCAGCAGTTGGGACAGAAAAAACACTGAAGCTTTCTTT
TRBD1,NA,TRBJ1-2,TRBV5-4,CASRTWDRGTGGYTF,TGTGCCAGCAGAACCTGGGACAGGGGGACAGGGGGCTACACCTTC
TRBD1,few,TRBJ2-7,TRBV5-5,CASSYPDRGYHEQYF,TGTGCCAGCAGTTATCCCGACAGGGGGTATCACGAGCAGTACTTC
TRBD2,NA,TRBJ2-2,TRBV18,CASSLGLASTGELFF,TGTGCCAGCTCACTGGGACTAGCGAGCACCGGGGAGCTGTTTTTT
NA,NA,TRBJ2-2,TRBV6-4,CASSRGVTGELFF,TGTGCCAGCAGCCGAGGAGTCACCGGGGAGCTGTTTTTT
TRBD1,NA,TRBJ2-7,TRBV5-1,CASSLGGTVSYEQYF,TGCGCCAGCAGCTTGGGGGGGACAGTATCCTACGAGCAGTACTTC
NA,NA,TRBJ2-4,TRBV5-4,CASSLDLGYNIQYF,TGTGCCAGCAGCTTGGATCTGGGTTACAACATTCAGTACTTC
TRBD2,NA,TRBJ2-7,TRBV28,CASSRGVETYEQYF,TGTGCCAGCAGTCGGGGGGTAGAGACCTACGAGCAGTACTTC
NA,few,TRBJ1-2,TRBV10-3,CAISAGKTVGDYGYTF,TGTGCCATCAGTGCGGGGAAGACGGTTGGAGACTATGGCTACACCTTC
NA,NA,TRBJ1-5,TRBV4-2,CASSQPWGKGPQHF,TGTGCCAGCAGCCAACCGTGGGGGAAAGGCCCCCAGCATTTT
NA,once,TRBJ2-1,TRBV4-1,CASSQGRAVAFGNEQFF,TGCGCCAGCAGCCAAGGTCGGGCGGTTGCCTTTGGGAATGAGCAGTTCTTC
NA,NA,TRBJ1-1,TRBV15,CATSRDRYMNTEAFF,TGTGCCACCAGCAGAGATCGGTACATGAACACTGAAGCTTTCTTT
NA,NA,TRBJ1-3,TRBV6-5,CASSPETVSGNTIYF,TGTGCCAGCAGTCCCGAGACAGTCTCTGGAAACACCATATATTTT
NA,NA,TRBJ2-3,TRBV6-5,CASSTQAGLTDTQYF,TGTGCCAGCAGTACCCAAGCGGGCCTCACAGATACGCAGTATTTT
NA,NA,TRBJ2-1,TRBV14,CASSQADLNEQFF,TGTGCCAGCAGCCAAGCCGACCTCAATGAGCAGTTCTTC
NA,NA,TRBJ2-5,TRBV7-7,CASSPRRGLQETQYF,TGTGCTAGCAGCCCCCGGCGGGGCCTCCAAGAGACCCAGTACTTC
NA,NA,TRBJ1-1,TRBV18,CASSPWRGNTEAFF,TGTGCCAGCTCACCGTGGAGGGGGAACACTGAAGCTTTCTTT
TRBD1,NA,TRBJ1-1,TRBV14,CASSQTGGNTEAFF,TGTGCCAGCAGCCAAACAGGGGGGAACACTGAAGCTTTCTTT
TRBD1,few,TRBJ1-4,TRBV5-4,CASSRDSMNEKLFF,TGTGCCAGCAGCAGGGACAGCATGAATGAAAAACTGTTTTTT
TRBD2,NA,TRBJ2-1,TRBV7-6,CASRPIPGLRYSLGDNEQFF,TGTGCCAGCAGGCCTATACCGGGACTACGATATAGCTTGGGGGACAATGAGCAGTTCTTC
NA,NA,TRBJ2-1,TRBV7-3,CASSLEGSYNEQFF,TGTGCCAGCAGCTTAGAGGGCTCCTACAATGAGCAGTTCTTC
TRBD1,NA,TRBJ1-1,TRBV2,CASRVDRGNTEAFF,TGTGCCAGCAGGGTGGACAGGGGGAACACTGAAGCTTTCTTT
TRBD1,NA,TRBJ2-5,TRBV30,CAWSGTGETQYF,TGTGCCTGGAGTGGGACAGGAGAGACCCAGTACTTC
TRBD2,once,TRBJ2-6,TRBV13,CASSFLAGGPKTGANVLTF,TGTGCCAGCAGCTTCCTAGCGGGAGGGCCGAAGACTGGGGCCAACGTCCTGACTTTC
TRBD2,NA,TRBJ2-1,TRBV5-6,CASGGLATSNEQFF,TGTGCCAGCGGGGGACTAGCGACTTCGAATGAGCAGTTCTTC
TRBD1,NA,TRBJ2-1,TRBV2,CASSRTGPYNEQFF,TGTGCCAGCAGCCGGACAGGGCCCTACAATGAGCAGTTCTTC
NA,NA,TRBJ1-1,TRBV28,CASISSGSDGTEAFF,TGTGCCAGCATTTCCAGCGGGTCGGACGGCACTGAAGCTTTCTTT
NA,few,TRBJ2-5,TRBV7-9,CASSPDGETQYF,TGTGCCAGCAGCCCCGATGGGGAGACCCAGTACTTC
TRBD1,NA,TRBJ1-4,TRBV7-2,CASSPGQGVGEKLFF,TGTGCCAGCAGCCCCGGACAGGGCGTTGGAGAAAAACTGTTTTTT
NA,few,TRBJ2-2,TRBV7-2,CASSERTVNTGELFF,TGTGCCAGCAGCGAAAGGACGGTGAACACCGGGGAGCTGTTTTTT
TRBD1,few,TRBJ1-1,TRBV6-1,CASSELTGLSEAFF,TGTGCCAGCAGTGAGTTGACAGGGCTCTCTGAAGCTTTCTTT
NA,NA,TRBJ2-5,TRBV7-2,CASSTDSRETQYF,TGTGCCAGCAGCACGGACAGTAGGGAGACCCAGTACTTC
NA,NA,TRBJ1-4,TRBV10-3,CAIRRGPGDEKLFF,TGTGCCATCAGGCGCGGGCCCGGTGATGAAAAACTGTTTTTT
NA,NA,TRBJ2-1,TRBV7-3,CASSQGGEQFF,TGTGCCAGCAGCCAAGGGGGGGAGCAGTTCTTC
TRBD1,NA,TRBJ1-5,TRBV28,CAIGTGVYRNQPQHF,TGTGCCATAGGGACAGGGGTATATAGGAATCAGCCCCAGCATTTT
TRBD2,NA,TRBJ2-7,TRBV7-2,CASSLTSGNSYEQYF,TGTGCCAGCAGCTTAACTAGCGGGAACTCCTACGAGCAGTACTTC
NA,NA,TRBJ1-1,TRBV18,CASSPGRGTEAFF,TGTGCCAGCTCACCGGGCAGGGGCACTGAAGCTTTCTTT
TRBD1,NA,TRBJ2-6,TRBV28,CASSPLWAQGVPGANVLTF,TGTGCCAGCAGCCCTTTATGGGCACAGGGGGTCCCTGGGGCCAACGTCCTGACTTTC
NA,once,TRBJ2-3,TRBV5-1,CASSLVDTQYF,TGCGCCAGCAGCTTGGTGGATACGCAGTATTTT
NA,NA,TRBJ1-2,TRBV10-3,CAISWVRQTNYGYTF,TGTGCCATCAGTTGGGTCCGACAGACTAACTATGGCTACACCTTC
TRBD1,few,TRBJ2-7,TRBV10-3,CAISATGGSYEQYF,TGTGCCATCAGTGCGACAGGGGGCTCCTACGAGCAGTACTTC
NA,few,TRBJ2-2,TRBV6-1,CASSERDARSNTGELFF,TGTGCCAGCAGTGAGAGGGATGCGCGGAGTAACACCGGGGAGCTGTTTTTT
TRBD1,NA,TRBJ1-1,TRBV15,CATSREYRGNTEAFF,TGTGCCACCAGCAGGGAATACAGGGGAAACACTGAAGCTTTCTTT
TRBD2,NA,TRBJ2-5,TRBV19,CASSTDPPGTSGKVTQYF,TGTGCCAGTAGTACGGATCCCCCCGGGACTAGCGGGAAGGTGACCCAGTACTTC
NA,NA,TRBJ2-6,TRBV11-1,CASSLFLGVSGANVLTF,TGTGCCAGCAGCTTGTTTTTGGGGGTCTCTGGGGCCAACGTCCTGACTTTC
NA,NA,TRBJ1-6,TRBV6-6,CASSVAILNSPLHF,TGTGCCAGCAGTGTCGCTATCTTAAATTCACCCCTCCACTTT
NA,few,TRBJ1-2,TRBV15,CATSRTREGGYGYTF,TGTGCCACCAGCAGAACAAGGGAAGGAGGCTATGGCTACACCTTC
NA,NA,TRBJ2-7,TRBV16,CASSHTTGGREQYF,TGTGCCAGCAGCCATACCACAGGCGGGCGCGAGCAGTACTTC